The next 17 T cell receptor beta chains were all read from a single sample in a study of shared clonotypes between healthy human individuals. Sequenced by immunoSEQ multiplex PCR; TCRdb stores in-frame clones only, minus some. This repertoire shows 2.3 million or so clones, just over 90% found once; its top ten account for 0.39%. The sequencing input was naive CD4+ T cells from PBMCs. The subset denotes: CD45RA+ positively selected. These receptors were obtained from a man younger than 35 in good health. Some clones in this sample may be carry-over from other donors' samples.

CDR3 sequence (DNA): TGTGCCAGCAGCTTCCCCGGGGGCACCTCTTACGTCCTGACTTTC. It is translated as CASSFPGGTSYVLTF. The chain has TRBV11-2 and TRBJ2-6; D tentatively reads TRBD1 or TRBD2 (6 bases each). Germline V gene data show CDR1 as SGHAT and CDR2 as FQNNGV. CDR3 length: 15 residues. With 3 bases removed from V and 11 bases from J, the gap between germline ends came to 17 bases.

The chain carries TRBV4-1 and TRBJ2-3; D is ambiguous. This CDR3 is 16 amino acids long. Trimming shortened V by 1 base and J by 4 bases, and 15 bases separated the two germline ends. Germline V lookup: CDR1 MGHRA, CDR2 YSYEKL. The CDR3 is CASSQGRWAQSDTQYF. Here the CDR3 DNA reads TGCGCCAGCAGCCAAGGCCGGTGGGCCCAATCAGATACGCAGTATTTT.

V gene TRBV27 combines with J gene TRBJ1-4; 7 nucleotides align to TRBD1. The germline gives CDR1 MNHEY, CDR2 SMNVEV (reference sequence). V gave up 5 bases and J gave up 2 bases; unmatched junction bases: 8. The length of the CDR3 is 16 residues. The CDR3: CASSETGRKTNEKLFF. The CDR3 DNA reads TGTGCCAGCAGTGAGACAGGGAGAAAGACTAATGAAAAACTGTTTTTT.

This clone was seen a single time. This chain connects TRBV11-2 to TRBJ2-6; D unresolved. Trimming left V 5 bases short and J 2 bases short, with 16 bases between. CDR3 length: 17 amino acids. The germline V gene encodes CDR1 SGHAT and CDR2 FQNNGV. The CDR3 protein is CASSRPAVNAGANVLTF. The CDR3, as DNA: TGTGCCAGCAGCCGACCCGCCGTTAATGCTGGGGCCAACGTCCTGACTTTC.

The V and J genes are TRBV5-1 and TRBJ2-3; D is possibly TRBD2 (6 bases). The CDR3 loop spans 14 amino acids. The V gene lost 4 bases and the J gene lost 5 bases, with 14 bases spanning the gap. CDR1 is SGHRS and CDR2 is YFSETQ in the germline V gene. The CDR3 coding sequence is TGCGCCAGCAGCCCGGGACTGGGGCTAGATACGCAGTATTTT. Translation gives CASSPGLGLDTQYF.

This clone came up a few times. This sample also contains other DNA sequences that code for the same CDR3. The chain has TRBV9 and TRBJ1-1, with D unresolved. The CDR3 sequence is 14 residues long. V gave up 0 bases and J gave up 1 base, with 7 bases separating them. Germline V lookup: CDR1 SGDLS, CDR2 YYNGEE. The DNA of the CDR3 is TGTGCCAGCAGCGTAGGTGCAGGGAACACTGAAGCTTTCTTT. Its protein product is CASSVGAGNTEAFF.

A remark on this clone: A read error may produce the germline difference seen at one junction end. CDR3 loop: CASRAGQGPRIF. The CDR3 DNA reads as TGTGCCAGCAGGGCTGGACAGGGCCCACGGATCTTC. V and J are TRBV6-5 and TRBJ2-1; 8 bases align to TRBD1. The germline V gene has CDR1 MNHEY and CDR2 SVGAGI. This CDR3 contains 12 residues.

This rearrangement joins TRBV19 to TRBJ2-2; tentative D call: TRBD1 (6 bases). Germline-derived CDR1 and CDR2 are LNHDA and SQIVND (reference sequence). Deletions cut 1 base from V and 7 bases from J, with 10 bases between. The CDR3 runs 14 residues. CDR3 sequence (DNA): TGTGCCAGTAGTATAGGGGGGCAGGTCGGGGAGCTGTTTTTT. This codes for CASSIGGQVGELFF.

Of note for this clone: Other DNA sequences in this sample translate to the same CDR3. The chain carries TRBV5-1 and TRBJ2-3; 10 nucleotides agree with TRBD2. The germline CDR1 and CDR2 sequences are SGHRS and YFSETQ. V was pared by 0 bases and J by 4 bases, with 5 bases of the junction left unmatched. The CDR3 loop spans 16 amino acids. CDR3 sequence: CASSLGPSGSADTQYF. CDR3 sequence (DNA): TGCGCCAGCAGCTTGGGCCCTAGCGGGAGCGCAGATACGCAGTATTTT.

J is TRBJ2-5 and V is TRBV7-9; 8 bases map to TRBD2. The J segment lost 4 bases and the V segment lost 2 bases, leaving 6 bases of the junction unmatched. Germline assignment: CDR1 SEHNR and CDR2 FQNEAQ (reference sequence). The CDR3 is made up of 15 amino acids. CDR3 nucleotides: TGTGCCAGCAGCTTAACGCTAGCGGGCGGAGAGACCCAGTACTTC. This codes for CASSLTLAGGETQYF.

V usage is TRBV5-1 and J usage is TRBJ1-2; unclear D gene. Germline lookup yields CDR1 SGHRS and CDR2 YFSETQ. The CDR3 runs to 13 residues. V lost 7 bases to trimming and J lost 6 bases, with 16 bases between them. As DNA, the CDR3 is TGCGCCAGCGCCCTCGAGGGCCAGGATGGCTACACCTTC. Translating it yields CASALEGQDGYTF.

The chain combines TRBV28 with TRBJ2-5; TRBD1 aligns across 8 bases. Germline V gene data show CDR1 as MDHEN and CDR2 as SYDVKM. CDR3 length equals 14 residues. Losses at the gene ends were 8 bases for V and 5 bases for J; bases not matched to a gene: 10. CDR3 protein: CASETGDRLETQYF. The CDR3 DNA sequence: TGTGCCAGCGAGACAGGGGACAGACTGGAGACCCAGTACTTC.

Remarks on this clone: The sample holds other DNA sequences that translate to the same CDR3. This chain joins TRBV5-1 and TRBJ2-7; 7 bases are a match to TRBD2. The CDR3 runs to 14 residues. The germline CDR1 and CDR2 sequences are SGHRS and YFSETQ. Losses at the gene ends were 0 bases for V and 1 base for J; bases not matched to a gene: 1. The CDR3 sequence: CASSLAGRSYEQYF. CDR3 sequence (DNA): TGCGCCAGCAGCTTGGCCGGGAGGTCCTACGAGCAGTACTTC.

CDR3 region: CASSQVGASRYEQFF. For the CDR3, the DNA is TGCGCCAGCAGCCAAGTGGGGGCTAGCAGGTATGAGCAGTTCTTC. The genes are TRBV4-3 and TRBJ2-1; D might be TRBD1 (6 bases). The CDR3 length is 15 residues. Germline V gene lookup returns CDR1 LGHNA and CDR2 YSLEER. V lost 1 base and J 8 bases, leaving 15 bases between the germline ends.

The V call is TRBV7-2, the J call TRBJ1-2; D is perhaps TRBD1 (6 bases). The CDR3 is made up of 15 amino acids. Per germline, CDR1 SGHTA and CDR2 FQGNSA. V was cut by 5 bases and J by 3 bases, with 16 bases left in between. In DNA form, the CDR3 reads TGTGCCAGCAGCCCATCAGCGACAGGTTACTATGGCTACACCTTC. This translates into CASSPSATGYYGYTF.

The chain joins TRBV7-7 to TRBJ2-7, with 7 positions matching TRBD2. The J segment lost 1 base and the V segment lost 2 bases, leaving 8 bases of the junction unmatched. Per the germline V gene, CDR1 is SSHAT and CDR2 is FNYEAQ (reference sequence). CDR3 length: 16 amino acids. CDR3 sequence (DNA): TGTGCCAGCAGCTTATTAAAGGGAGGGCGGTCCTACGAGCAGTACTTC. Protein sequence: CASSLLKGGRSYEQYF.

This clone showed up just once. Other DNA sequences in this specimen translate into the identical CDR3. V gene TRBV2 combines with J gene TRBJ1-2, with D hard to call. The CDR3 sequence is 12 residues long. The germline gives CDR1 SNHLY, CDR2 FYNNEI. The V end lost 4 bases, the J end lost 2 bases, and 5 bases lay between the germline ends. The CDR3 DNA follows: TGTGCCAGCAGTGGCAGAAACTATGGCTACACCTTC. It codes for CASSGRNYGYTF.